This T cell receptor (beta chain) was documented in a study of CD8 T cells in ankylosing spondylitis. Findings and caveats of the study: Ankylosing spondylitis blood seemed to carry a telltale TCR beta motif made of fewer than ten highly homologous variants. Both synovial fluid and blood in reactive arthritis had previously been reported to carry some motif variants.

Germline CDR1 reads SGHTA; CDR2 reads FQGNSA. The CDR3 is made up of 17 amino acids. V lost 5 bases, J lost 1 base, and 20 bases lay in between. Generation of TCR beta libraries employed quantitative 5'-RACE incorporating molecular barcodes. TCRdb fed the 5' RACE reads into MiXCR, producing one record per CDR3 protein. Of around 770,000 distinct CDR3 sequences listed, 10% to 15% are singletons. The sample holds a few counts of this clonotype. Its antigen is unidentified. The TCR sequence derives from a male donor with ankylosing spondylitis. The specimen sequenced was blood, either unsorted or a sorted T cell fraction (not recorded which). This chain joins TRBV7-2 and TRBJ1-1; D call uncertain. The CDR3 region has the DNA TGTGCCAGCAGCCGCGACACTCAATTTTGGGCGAACACTGAAGCTTTCTTT. Encoded protein: CASSRDTQFWANTEAFF.